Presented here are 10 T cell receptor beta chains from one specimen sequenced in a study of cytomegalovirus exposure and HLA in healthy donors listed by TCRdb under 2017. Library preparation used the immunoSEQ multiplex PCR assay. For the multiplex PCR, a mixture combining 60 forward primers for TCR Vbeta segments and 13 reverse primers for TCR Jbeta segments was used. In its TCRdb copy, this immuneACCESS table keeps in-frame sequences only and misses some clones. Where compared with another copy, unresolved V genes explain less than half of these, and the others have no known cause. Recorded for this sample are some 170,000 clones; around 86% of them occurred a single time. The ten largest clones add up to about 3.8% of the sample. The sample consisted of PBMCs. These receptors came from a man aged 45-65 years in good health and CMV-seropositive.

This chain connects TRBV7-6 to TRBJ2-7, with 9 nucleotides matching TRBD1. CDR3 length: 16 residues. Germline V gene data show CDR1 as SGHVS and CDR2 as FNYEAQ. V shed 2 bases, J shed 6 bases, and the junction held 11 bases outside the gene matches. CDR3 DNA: TGTGCCAGCAGCTTAAAATCGGGACAGGGTTCCGGCGAGCAGTACTTC. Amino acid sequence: CASSLKSGQGSGEQYF. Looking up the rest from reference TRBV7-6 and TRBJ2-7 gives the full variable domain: GAGVSQSPRYKVTKRGQDVALRCDPISGHVSLYWYRQALGQGPEFLTYFNYEAQQDKSGLPNDRFSAERPEGSISTLTIQRTEQRDSAMYRCASSLKSGQGSGEQYFGPGTRLTVT.

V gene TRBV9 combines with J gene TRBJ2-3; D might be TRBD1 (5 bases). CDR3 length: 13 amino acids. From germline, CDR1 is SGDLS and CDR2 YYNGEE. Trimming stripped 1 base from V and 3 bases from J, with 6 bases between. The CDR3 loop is CASSVKGTDTQYF. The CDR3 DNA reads TGTGCCAGCAGCGTAAAGGGGACAGATACGCAGTATTTT.

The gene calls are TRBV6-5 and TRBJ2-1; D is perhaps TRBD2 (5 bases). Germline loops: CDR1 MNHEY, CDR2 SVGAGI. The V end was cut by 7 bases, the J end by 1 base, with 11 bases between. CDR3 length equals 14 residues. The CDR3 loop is CASIKRGSYNEQFF. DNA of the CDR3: TGTGCCAGCATCAAACGGGGATCCTACAATGAGCAGTTCTTC.

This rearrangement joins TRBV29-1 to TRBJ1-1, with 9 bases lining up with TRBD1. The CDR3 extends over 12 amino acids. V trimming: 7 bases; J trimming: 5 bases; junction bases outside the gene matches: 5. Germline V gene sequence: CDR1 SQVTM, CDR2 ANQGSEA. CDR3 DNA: TGCAGCGCCGGACAGGGGAAAACTGAAGCTTTCTTT. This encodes CSAGQGKTEAFF.

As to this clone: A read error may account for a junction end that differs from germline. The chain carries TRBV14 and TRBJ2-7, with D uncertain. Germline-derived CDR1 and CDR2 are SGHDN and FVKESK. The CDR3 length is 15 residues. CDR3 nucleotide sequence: TGTGCCAGCAGCCATGTTCGCGGAAGTGCTTACGGGCAGTACTTC. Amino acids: CASSHVRGSAYGQYF.

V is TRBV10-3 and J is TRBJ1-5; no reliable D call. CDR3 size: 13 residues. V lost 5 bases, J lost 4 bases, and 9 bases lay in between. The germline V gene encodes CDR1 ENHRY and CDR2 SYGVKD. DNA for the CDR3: TGTGCCATCAGTCTAACAGAAAATCAGCCCCAGCATTTT. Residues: CAISLTENQPQHF.

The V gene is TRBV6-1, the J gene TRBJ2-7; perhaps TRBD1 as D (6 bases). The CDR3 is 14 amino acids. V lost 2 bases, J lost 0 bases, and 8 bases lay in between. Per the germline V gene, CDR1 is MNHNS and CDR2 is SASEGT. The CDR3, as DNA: TGTGCCAGCAGTGAAAGGGGACACTCCTACGAGCAGTACTTC. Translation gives CASSERGHSYEQYF.

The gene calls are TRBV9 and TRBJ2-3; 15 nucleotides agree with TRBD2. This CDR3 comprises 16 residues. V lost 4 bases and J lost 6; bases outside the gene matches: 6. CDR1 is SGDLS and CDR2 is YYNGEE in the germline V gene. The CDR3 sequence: CASSRGTSGGQDTQYF. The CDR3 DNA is TGTGCCAGCAGCCGGGGGACTAGCGGGGGGCAGGATACGCAGTATTTT.

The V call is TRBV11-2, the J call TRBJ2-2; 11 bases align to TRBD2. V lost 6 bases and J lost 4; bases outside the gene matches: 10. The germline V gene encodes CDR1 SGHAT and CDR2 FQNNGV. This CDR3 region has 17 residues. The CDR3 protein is CASRTVSGGASTGELFF. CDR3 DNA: TGTGCCAGCAGAACAGTTAGCGGGGGGGCCTCCACCGGGGAGCTGTTTTTT.

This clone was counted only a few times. The CDR3 region has the DNA TGTGCCAGCAGTTTAGGGACAGTAACCCAAAACTATGGCTACACCTTC. It codes for CASSLGTVTQNYGYTF. The chain links TRBV28 to TRBJ1-2; TRBD1 agrees at 7 bases. CDR1 MDHEN and CDR2 SYDVKM come from the germline V gene. J gave up 2 bases and V 2 bases, and 8 bases lay outside the gene matches. The CDR3 loop spans 16 amino acids.